The following is a T cell receptor beta chain sequence with its context. This PCR relied on a set of 60 Vbeta primers and 13 Jbeta primers. TCRdb keeps only in-frame clones here, not all; method: immunoSEQ multiplex PCR. This sample yields about 73,000 clones, of which about 75% are seen a single time; around 12% belongs to the top ten. This specimen belongs to a study of cytomegalovirus exposure and HLA in healthy donors. The TCR sequence derives from a man between 70 and 80 years old in good health and CMV-seronegative. The sequenced sample consisted of PBMCs.

CDR3 loop: CASSSSPGQGYEQYF. The CDR3 DNA follows: TGTGCCAGCAGCTCTTCACCGGGACAGGGCTACGAGCAGTACTTC. This chain joins TRBV5-4 and TRBJ2-7; TRBD1 matches 9 bases. The CDR3 runs to 15 residues. V shed 3 bases, J shed 3 bases, and the junction held 7 bases outside the gene matches. CDR1 and CDR2 from the germline V gene are SGHNT and YYREEE (reference sequence).